This T cell receptor beta chain is from a study of radiotherapy plus CTLA-4 blockade in lung cancer. The CDR3 is made up of 18 amino acids. Trimming took 4 bases from V and 9 from J; bases not matched to a gene: 19. Germline assignment: CDR1 SGHTS and CDR2 YDEGEE. Chemo-refractory metastatic non-small-cell lung cancer patients underwent focal radiation alongside CTLA-4 blockade with ipilimumab. Clones were sequenced by immunoSEQ multiplex PCR, and TCRdb holds only the in-frame ones, with some missing. The sample yields 65,000 to 95,000 clones, around 87% seen once. The sample consisted of peripheral blood, taken from a patient treated with radiotherapy plus ipilimumab. This sequence joins TRBV5-8 and TRBJ2-5; 12 bases align to TRBD2. The source of this sequence is a human donor with non-small cell lung cancer that progressed on radiotherapy plus ipilimumab. As DNA, the CDR3 is TGTGCCAGCAGCGACACCGGGACTAGCGGGCCGTCGACCCAGGCCCAGTACTTC. Translating it yields CASSDTGTSGPSTQAQYF.